The 23 T cell receptor beta chains in this list originate from one sample, sequenced in a study of T cell responses to AZD1222 COVID-19 vaccine. Assay used: immunoSEQ multiplex PCR; TCRdb lists only in-frame clones, some missing. The profile covers 150,000 or so clones, with 90% to 95% appearing a single time and 5.1% taken by the ten largest. This material consisted of peripheral blood, taken 28 days after the second AZD1222 dose. The source of these receptors is an adult who received the AZD1222 COVID-19 vaccine.

J is TRBJ1-4 and V is TRBV6-5, with a tentative D call TRBD1 (6 bases). Germline V CDR1 and CDR2: MNHEY, SVGAGI. The CDR3 covers 11 residues. The germline V and J ends were trimmed by 5 bases and 8 bases, with 6 bases remaining between them. The CDR3 bases are TGTGCCAGCAGTACAGGGGAAAAACTGTTTTTT. Protein: CASSTGEKLFF.

This clone was seen once. The rearrangement links TRBV27 to TRBJ2-5; D ambiguous. Trimming left V 7 bases short and J 2 bases short, with 14 bases between. The CDR3 contains 14 residues. In germline, CDR1 is MNHEY, CDR2 SMNVEV (reference sequence). CDR3: CASIALLRQETQYF. The CDR3 DNA is TGTGCCAGCATCGCCCTCCTTCGTCAAGAGACCCAGTACTTC.

The chain recombines TRBV15 with TRBJ1-2; perhaps TRBD1 as D (5 bases). The CDR3 loop spans 17 amino acids. CDR1 and CDR2 (germline): LNHNV, YYDKDF (reference sequence). Trimming took 2 bases from V and 4 from J, leaving 20 bases between them. Here the CDR3 reads CATSRTIRDQNGYGYTF. The CDR3 nucleotides are TGTGCCACCAGCAGAACGATCCGGGACCAGAATGGCTATGGCTACACCTTC.

This chain uses TRBV18 with TRBJ1-4; the D gene is possibly TRBD1 (5 bases). Trimming took 5 bases from V and 11 from J, leaving 9 bases between them. The CDR3 covers 11 residues. CDR1 is KGHSH and CDR2 is LQKENI in the germline V gene. CDR3 coding DNA: TGTGCCAGCTCAGATCGGGGGAAACTGTTTTTT. Protein product: CASSDRGKLFF.

The chain uses TRBV30 and TRBJ2-3; possibly TRBD1 or TRBD2 for D (6 bases each). Germline CDR1 reads GTSNPN; CDR2 reads SVGIG (reference sequence). V shed 4 bases and J shed 4 bases, with 9 bases lying between them. There are 12 residues in the CDR3. The CDR3 sequence: CAWNRGPDTQYF. The CDR3 region has the DNA TGTGCCTGGAACCGGGGGCCAGATACGCAGTATTTT.

This clone turned up a few times. Here the CDR3 reads CASSEGSPGEQYF. CDR3 sequence (DNA): TGTGCCAGCAGTGAAGGGTCACCGGGGGAGCAGTACTTC. The J gene is TRBJ2-7, the V gene TRBV25-1, with D perhaps TRBD2 (5 bases). Germline CDR1 MGHDK, CDR2 SYGVNS. Trimming took off 2 bases at V and 7 bases at J, with 12 bases between the two ends. The CDR3 has 13 residues.

The J gene is TRBJ2-2, the V gene TRBV2, with 11 bases matching TRBD2. Unmatched junction bases numbered 10, after V lost 6 bases and J lost 4 bases. CDR3 length equals 17 residues. The germline V gene has CDR1 SNHLY and CDR2 FYNNEI. Here the CDR3 reads CASRGTSGRDGTGELFF. The CDR3 DNA is TGTGCCAGCAGGGGGACTAGCGGAAGGGACGGCACCGGGGAGCTGTTTTTT.

The gene calls are TRBV11-1 and TRBJ2-7, with TRBD1 as a possible D gene (6 bases). This CDR3 has 14 residues. Deletions cut 3 bases from V and 6 bases from J, with 15 bases between. The germline V gene encodes CDR1 SGHAT and CDR2 FQDESV (reference sequence). The CDR3 protein is CASSLRGSLSEQYF. The CDR3 DNA follows: TGTGCCAGCAGCTTGAGGGGGAGTCTGAGCGAGCAGTACTTC.

Written as DNA, the CDR3 is TGCGCCAGCAGCCGAGCTGCGGGACGTAACGCCGGGGGGGGCTACACCTTC. Its translation: CASSRAAGRNAGGGYTF. The genes are TRBV4-1 and TRBJ1-2, with D maybe TRBD1 (5 bases). In germline, CDR1 is MGHRA, CDR2 YSYEKL. Trimming removed 4 bases from V and 8 bases from J, with 26 bases in between. The CDR3 totals 17 residues.

CDR3 nucleotides: TGTGCCACCTACCTCTTGCAGGACAGTACCTACGAGCAGTACTTC. It translates to CATYLLQDSTYEQYF. The chain employs TRBV7-9 and TRBJ2-7; D perhaps matches TRBD1 (6 bases). Germline V CDR1 and CDR2: SEHNR, FQNEAQ (reference sequence). Trimming shortened V by 10 bases and J by 2 bases, and 21 bases separated the two germline ends. CDR3 length: 15 residues.

V gene TRBV5-5 combines with J gene TRBJ1-2; D is undetermined. This CDR3 contains 12 residues. Germline CDR1 is SGHKS and CDR2 is YYEKEE (reference sequence). The V end lost 0 bases, the J end lost 5 bases, and 5 bases lay between the germline ends. CDR3 loop: CASSLDTYGYTF. For the CDR3, the DNA is TGTGCCAGCAGCTTGGATACATATGGCTACACCTTC.

The chain carries TRBV28 and TRBJ2-5; tentatively, D is TRBD2 (6 bases). CDR3 size: 17 residues. Germline-derived CDR1 and CDR2 are MDHEN and SYDVKM. V was trimmed by 7 bases and J by 4 bases, leaving 25 bases between them. In DNA form, the CDR3 reads TGTGCCAGCACAATTACCCGGGACCTCAGGCGGGGAGAGACCCAGTACTTC. Translated, it gives CASTITRDLRRGETQYF.

The V and J genes are TRBV3-1 (or the pseudogene TRBV3-2) and TRBJ2-1, with TRBD2 matching 10 bases. J was trimmed by 9 bases and V by 1 base; bases with no gene match: 6. The CDR3 runs to 15 residues. The germline CDR1 and CDR2 sequences are LGHDT and YNNKEL (reference sequence). CDR3 protein: CASSQVLAGKFEQFF. The CDR3 region has the DNA TGTGCCAGCAGCCAAGTACTAGCGGGAAAATTTGAGCAGTTCTTC.

This rearrangement joins TRBV18 to TRBJ1-2; tentative D call: TRBD1 (5 bases). V lost 1 base and J 3 bases, leaving 12 bases between the germline ends. The germline V gene has CDR1 KGHSH and CDR2 LQKENI. The CDR3 runs 15 residues. CDR3 sequence (DNA): TGTGCCAGCTCACCACGATTGACAGTCGACTATGGCTACACCTTC. It codes for CASSPRLTVDYGYTF.

This clone was observed a single time. The V and J genes are TRBV5-4 and TRBJ2-1; D may be TRBD2 (6 bases). V lost 3 bases to trimming and J lost 6 bases, with 10 bases between them. This CDR3 has 13 residues. Germline loops: CDR1 SGHNT, CDR2 YYREEE (reference sequence). CDR3 sequence (DNA): TGTGCCAGCAGCTGGAGGGACGTCAATGAGCAGTTCTTC. Translation gives CASSWRDVNEQFF.

J is TRBJ2-1 and V is TRBV11-2, with D uncertain. The germline V gene encodes CDR1 SGHAT and CDR2 FQNNGV. The CDR3 sequence is 11 residues long. Deletions cut 3 bases from V and 6 bases from J, with 3 bases between. In nucleotides, the CDR3 is TGTGCCAGCAGCTTGCGCAATGAGCAGTTCTTC. The encoded protein is CASSLRNEQFF.

This chain links TRBV5-4 with TRBJ1-4; 7 bases match TRBD1. Trimming cost V 4 bases and J 4 bases; bases outside gene matches: 7. Germline CDR1 SGHNT, CDR2 YYREEE (reference sequence). The CDR3 contains 15 residues. The CDR3 DNA sequence: TGTGCCAGCAGCGCGAAACAGGGGAATAATGAAAAACTGTTTTTT. It encodes CASSAKQGNNEKLFF.

The genes are TRBV24-1 and TRBJ2-1, with TRBD2 identical over 8 bases. J gave up 9 bases and V 4 bases, and 25 bases lay outside the gene matches. Per the germline V gene, CDR1 is KGHDR and CDR2 is SFDVKD. The CDR3 loop spans 20 amino acids. Here the CDR3 reads CATSDPRAREGLGPTREQFF. The CDR3 DNA reads as TGTGCCACCAGTGACCCACGTGCTCGGGAGGGCCTTGGTCCGACGCGTGAGCAGTTCTTC.

The chain uses TRBV12-5 and TRBJ1-5; 11 bases align to TRBD1. This CDR3 has 16 amino acids. V shed 5 bases and J 6 bases; nucleotides not matched to a gene: 9. In germline, CDR1 is LGHNT, CDR2 FRNRAP. CDR3 sequence reads: CASGISGQGESQPQHF. The CDR3 coding sequence is TGTGCTAGTGGTATCTCGGGACAGGGGGAGAGTCAGCCCCAGCATTTT. The variable domain in full, completed from reference TRBV12-5 and TRBJ1-5, reads DARVTQTPRHKVTEMGQEVTMRCQPILGHNTVFWYRQTMMQGLELLAYFRNRAPLDDSGMPKDRFSAEMPDATLATLKIQPSEPRDSAVYFCASGISGQGESQPQHFGDGTRLSIL.

The CDR3 sequence is CASSSREFHTDTQYF. Here the CDR3 DNA reads TGTGCCAGTAGTAGTCGGGAGTTCCACACAGATACGCAGTATTTT. The chain links TRBV19 to TRBJ2-3, with D possibly TRBD2 on 6 matching bases. The CDR3 totals 15 residues. Trimming stripped 4 bases from V and 2 bases from J, with 13 bases between. Germline V CDR1 and CDR2: LNHDA, SQIVND (reference sequence).

The chain carries TRBV20-1 and TRBJ2-3, with a tentative D call TRBD2 (5 bases). With 3 bases removed from V and 0 bases from J, the gap between germline ends came to 19 bases. The CDR3 extends over 17 amino acids. The germline CDR1 and CDR2 sequences are DFQATT and SNEGSKA (reference sequence). CDR3 sequence: CSASGLVPSRSTDTQYF. For the CDR3, the DNA is TGCAGTGCTAGTGGGTTGGTTCCTAGCAGAAGCACAGATACGCAGTATTTT.

The chain couples TRBV28 to TRBJ2-2, with D unclear. CDR1 is MDHEN, CDR2 SYDVKM, per germline. Deletions cut 3 bases from V and 0 bases from J, with 5 bases between. CDR3 size: 14 residues. The CDR3 sequence: CASSFWANTGELFF. CDR3 nucleotides: TGTGCCAGCAGTTTTTGGGCGAACACCGGGGAGCTGTTTTTT.

The rearrangement uses TRBV30 and TRBJ2-3; D may be TRBD1 or TRBD2 (5 bases each). CDR3 length equals 16 residues. Trimming removed 0 bases from V and 2 bases from J, with 15 bases in between. The germline CDR1 and CDR2 sequences are GTSNPN and SVGIG (reference sequence). The CDR3: CAWSVPWGIDTDTQYF. The CDR3, as DNA: TGTGCCTGGAGTGTACCATGGGGGATTGACACAGATACGCAGTATTTT.